The source of this T cell receptor beta chain is a study of CD8 T cells in ankylosing spondylitis. Notes on the study in general: Fewer than 10 highly homologous variants formed a TCR beta motif that appeared characteristic of ankylosing spondylitis blood. Disease-linked clones reportedly concentrated significantly in matched ankylosing spondylitis synovial fluid.

Germline assignment: CDR1 LGHDT and CDR2 YNNKEL (reference sequence). After removal of 7 bases from V and 0 bases from J, the junction contained 4 bases not matched to a gene. The CDR3 sequence is 15 residues long. TCRdb reanalysed the 5' RACE reads using MiXCR and keeps one entry per CDR3 protein. The data contain fewer than 500,000 distinct CDR3 sequences, more than 25% of them seen just once; the ten biggest clones take up roughly 0.9%. A remark on this clonotype: Antigen: not known.

This TCR was sampled from a male donor with ankylosing spondylitis. The sequenced material came from blood, either unsorted or a sorted T cell fraction (not recorded which). The V gene is TRBV3-1, the J gene TRBJ1-4, with TRBD1 identical over 8 bases. CDR3 sequence (DNA): TGTGCCAGCAACTTACAGGGGGCAACTAATGAAAAACTGTTTTTT. It yields the protein CASNLQGATNEKLFF. The full variable domain, its missing parts supplied by reference TRBV3-1 and TRBJ1-4, is DTAVSQTPKYLVTQMGNDKSIKCEQNLGHDTMYWYKQDSKKFLKIMFSYNNKELIINETVPNRFSPKSPDKAHLNLHINSLELGDSAVYFCASNLQGATNEKLFFGSGTQLSVL.